Given below is one TCR beta chain in context. This specimen belongs to a study of blood T cell repertoires in COVID-19. Background on the study: The United States, Italy and Spain were the sources of the acute and convalescent COVID-19 samples. T cells, B-cell-depleted T cells, or PBMCs supplied cDNA or gDNA.

Donors in Cohort 3 who had recovered were those with two negative PCRs, healthcare professional clearance, or resolution of their symptoms. The protocol was immunoSEQ multiplex PCR, while the TCRdb copy is restricted to in-frame clones and leaves out a portion. Among some 300,000 clones, about 89% were seen once, and the ten largest hold approximately 8.8%. The length of the CDR3 is 14 residues. Germline values: CDR1 MNHEY, CDR2 SMNVEV (reference sequence). V lost 6 bases to trimming and J lost 0 bases, with 6 bases between them. The chain has TRBV27 and TRBJ2-6; the D is unclear. The clonotype originates from a woman aged 35 to 49 who had recovered from COVID-19. The sample comprised PBMCs or T cells enriched from blood (not recorded which). This CDR3 reads CASRQLSGANVLTF. The CDR3, as DNA: TGTGCCAGCAGACAGCTCTCTGGGGCCAACGTCCTGACTTTC.